This T cell receptor beta chain originates from a study of a mutant IDH1 vaccine in newly diagnosed glioma. Study overall: Vaccination followed radiotherapy alone by 4-6 weeks, or accompanied temozolomide cycles.

V lost 6 bases, J lost 5 bases, and 6 bases stayed unmatched. Germline V lookup: CDR1 MDHEN, CDR2 SYDVKM. This CDR3 has 14 amino acids. With respect to this clone: Its antigen is not identified.

Study conclusions and caveats: Immune responses arising from the vaccine appeared in more than 80% of patients.

Some clones are missing from TCRdb's copy, which holds only in-frame ones; the method was immunoSEQ multiplex PCR. This sample carries 70,000 to 95,000 clones, around 85% of them seen once, and the ten largest clones take over 0.6%. Indicated time point: week 23, last vaccination. Mutant IDH1 20-mer peptide, at 300 ug, made up each vaccine dose, with topical imiquimod. This clonotype was sampled from a woman aged 45-65 years with glioma. The V and J genes are TRBV28 and TRBJ2-7; TRBD2 agrees at 11 bases. Sequenced material: PBMCs, taken from a glioma patient whose treatment included an IDH1 peptide vaccine. For the CDR3, the DNA is TGTGCCAGCAGGACCGGGACTAGCGGCAACGAGCAGTACTTC. This translates into CASRTGTSGNEQYF.